This record looks at one T cell receptor beta chain sequence and its context. Its cognate antigen is unknown. This sample is part of a study of T cells in localized non-small cell lung cancer. Study-level findings and limits: Adjacent lung was found to contain a median about 55 of the top 100 tumor clones.

The protocol was immunoSEQ multiplex PCR, while the TCRdb copy is restricted to in-frame clones and leaves out a portion. The table lists about 36,000 clones, around 90% of them singletons. V was clipped by 7 bases and J by 11 bases, with 20 bases between them. This CDR3 is 14 amino acids long. Germline CDR1 reads SGHVS; CDR2 reads FQNEAQ. The sequence came from a woman aged 35 to 69 with stage I lung adenocarcinoma. V is TRBV7-8 and J is TRBJ2-2; tentatively, D is TRBD1 or TRBD2 (5 bases each). The source was peripheral blood, collected before any cancer treatment. This CDR3 reads CASTRGEPFGELFF. CDR3 bases: TGTGCCAGCACCCGGGGCGAACCGTTCGGAGAGCTGTTTTTT.